This TCR beta chain was documented in a study of CXCR3-negative and CXCR3-positive naive CD8 T cells. Overall study findings and caveats: TRB CDR3s were more hydrophobic in CXCR3-positive than in CXCR3-negative naive cells. Similar TRBV-TRBJ usage was seen in naive cells (both CXCR3-negative and CXCR3-positive), but memory cells differed.

CDR1 MNHEY and CDR2 SVGAGI come from the germline V gene. There are 17 residues in the CDR3. As for this clonotype: Its antigen is unknown.

5' RACE with UMI labels generated the TRB cDNA libraries. TCRdb processed the 5' RACE reads again and assigns one entry to each CDR3 protein, with no DNA. The specimen's table records 90,000 to 95,000 distinct CDR3 sequences. This sequence originates from a human donor in good health. Some clones in this sample may be carry-over from other donors' samples. The chain recombines TRBV6-5 with TRBJ2-2; lacking DNA, the TRBD1 call made by TCRdb goes unchecked. The sample was naive CXCR3- CD8+ T cells from blood. Subset indicated: CD45RO-CCR7+CD27+CD95- naive CD8+ T cells lacking CXCR3 (TNR3-). The CDR3 spells CASSYSRGRPNTGELFF.